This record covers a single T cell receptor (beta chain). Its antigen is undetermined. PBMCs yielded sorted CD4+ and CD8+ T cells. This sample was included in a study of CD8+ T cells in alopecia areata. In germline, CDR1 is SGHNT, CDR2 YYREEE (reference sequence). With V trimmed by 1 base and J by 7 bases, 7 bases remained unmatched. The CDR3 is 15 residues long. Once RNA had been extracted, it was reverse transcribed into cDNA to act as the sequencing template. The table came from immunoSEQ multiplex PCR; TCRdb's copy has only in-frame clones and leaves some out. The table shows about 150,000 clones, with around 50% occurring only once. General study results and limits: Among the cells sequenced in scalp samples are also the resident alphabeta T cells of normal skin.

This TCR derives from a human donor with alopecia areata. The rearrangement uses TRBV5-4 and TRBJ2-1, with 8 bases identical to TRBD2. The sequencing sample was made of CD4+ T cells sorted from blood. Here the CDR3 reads CASSLKKRERNEQFF. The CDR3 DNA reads TGTGCCAGCAGCTTGAAAAAGCGGGAGAGGAATGAGCAGTTCTTC.